At least ten counts were recorded for the clone carrying this T cell receptor beta chain. Its specificity is not known. Ophthalmopathy patients had moderate-to-severe active disease, CAS ≥3, NOSPECS ≥4, and disease duration under 3 months. This record comes from a study of T cells in Graves' hyperthyroidism and ophthalmopathy. About the research overall: Once the initial diagnosis was made, peripheral blood was obtained before any treatment.

TCR beta CDR3 regions were amplified from RNA transcripts. Carried out on the TCR CDR3, a first-round RT-PCR used the HTBI primer set. TCRdb reprocessed the multiplex PCR reads with MiXCR, giving one entry per CDR3 protein. The repertoire holds some 500,000 distinct CDR3 sequences, with around 24% as singletons. Germline-derived CDR1 and CDR2 are SNHLY and FYNNEI. This CDR3 comprises 13 residues. Trimming pared 7 bases from V and 1 base from J, leaving 8 bases between. Study findings and constraints: It was a median about 6.5 months before onset that the model predicted ophthalmopathy. From stable hyperthyroidism, ophthalmopathy was set apart by a 13 V-J model.

The sequence was obtained from a woman in her twenties or thirties with Graves' ophthalmopathy. The chain combines TRBV2 with TRBJ1-5; D unresolved. The sample consisted of blood. CDR3 DNA sequence: TGTGCCAGCAACCTTCTCAGCAATCAGCCCCAGCATTTT. Its protein product is CASNLLSNQPQHF.